The text below deals with one T cell receptor beta chain. Amplification from RNA transcripts yielded the TCR beta CDR3 regions. Investigators did first-round RT-PCR with HTBI primers, then second-round multiplex PCR. In TCRdb, the multiplex PCR reads were re-called with MiXCR into one record per CDR3 protein. The sample comprises about 370,000 distinct CDR3 sequences, about a sixth of which are singletons, and roughly 2.4% rests with the top ten. This sample is part of a study of Graves' ophthalmopathy and Graves' hyperthyroidism. In the study overall: Ahead of any treatment, peripheral blood was obtained at the initial diagnosis.

The CDR3 is 14 residues long. Germline values: CDR1 MNHEY, CDR2 SVGEGT. V lost 0 bases and J lost 2, with 7 bases in between. Patients newly diagnosed with hyperthyroidism, under 2 months' duration, were aged 18 to 65, the study reports. As the starting material, more than 8 ml of fresh peripheral blood yielded the PBMCs. V and J are TRBV6-2 or TRBV6-3 and TRBJ2-5; D gene uncertain. Specimen: peripheral blood. This TCR was recovered from an adult woman with stable Graves' hyperthyroidism. For the CDR3, the DNA is TGTGCCAGCAGTTACTCGACCCTACAAGAGACCCAGTACTTC. Translated: CASSYSTLQETQYF.